This T cell receptor (beta chain) was captured by sequencing in a study of spatial heterogeneity in lung cancer. Turning to the study itself: Mean representation of each unique TCR and UMI combination in the raw reads exceeded 9.5 occurrences.

This clonotype is judged medium-sized. Its specificity is unknown. General observations from the study: Tumor mutation counts were tracked by expanded intratumoral alpha and beta TCR counts.

Carried by each TCR cDNA molecule was a unique molecular identifier. TCRdb used MiXCR to reprocess the 5' RACE reads, holding one entry per CDR3 protein. The table shows 13,000 or so distinct CDR3 sequences, with over 5.5% occurring only once. The time point: sample taken at primary tumor resection. The donor group consisted of under 90 patients who had untreated, early-stage non-small cell lung cancer. Whole RNA came from tumor, nontumor lung or frozen PBMC and was sequenced without being sorted. Trimming took 3 bases from V and 3 from J; bases not matched to a gene: 5. The CDR3 is 15 residues long. Per the germline V gene, CDR1 is SGHAT and CDR2 is FQNNGV.

The sequence was obtained from a female donor with early-stage non-small cell lung cancer. The specimen comprised lung tumor tissue, sampled at surgery. The rearrangement joins TRBV11-2 to TRBJ2-7, with TRBD2 identical over 10 bases. The CDR3: CASSLSASGGYEQYF. The CDR3, as DNA: TGTGCCAGCAGCTTGTCTGCTAGCGGGGGCTACGAGCAGTACTTC. Filled out from reference TRBV11-2 and TRBJ2-7, the complete variable domain reads EAGVAQSPRYKIIEKRQSVAFWCNPISGHATLYWYQQILGQGPKLLIQFQNNGVVDDSQLPKDRFSAERLKGVDSTLKIQPAKLEDSAVYLCASSLSASGGYEQYFGPGTRLTVT.